This T cell receptor beta chain was recorded in a study of neoadjuvant anti-PD-1 for oral cavity cancer. Study-wide points: PBMC Gini-index clonality exceeded responders' in non-responders post-nivolumab.

The protocol was immunoSEQ multiplex PCR, while the TCRdb copy is restricted to in-frame clones and leaves out a portion. The profile shows tens of thousands of clones, approximately 79% of them singletons. CDR1 is KGHSH, CDR2 LQKENI, per germline. The CDR3 totals 14 residues. V lost 2 bases and J lost 4, with 12 bases in between. These newly diagnosed stage II-IVA oral cavity squamous cell carcinoma patients had no prior systemic or radiation treatment. Points on this clone: Its antigen is as yet unknown.

This material consisted of PBMCs, taken before nivolumab (anti-PD-1) treatment. This TCR was recovered from a person between 40 and 85 years old with oral cavity squamous cell carcinoma. V gene TRBV18 combines with J gene TRBJ2-7; the D is unclear. DNA of the CDR3: TGTGCCAGCTCACCAGGTATTGGAAGTTACGAGCAGTACTTC. Residues: CASSPGIGSYEQYF.